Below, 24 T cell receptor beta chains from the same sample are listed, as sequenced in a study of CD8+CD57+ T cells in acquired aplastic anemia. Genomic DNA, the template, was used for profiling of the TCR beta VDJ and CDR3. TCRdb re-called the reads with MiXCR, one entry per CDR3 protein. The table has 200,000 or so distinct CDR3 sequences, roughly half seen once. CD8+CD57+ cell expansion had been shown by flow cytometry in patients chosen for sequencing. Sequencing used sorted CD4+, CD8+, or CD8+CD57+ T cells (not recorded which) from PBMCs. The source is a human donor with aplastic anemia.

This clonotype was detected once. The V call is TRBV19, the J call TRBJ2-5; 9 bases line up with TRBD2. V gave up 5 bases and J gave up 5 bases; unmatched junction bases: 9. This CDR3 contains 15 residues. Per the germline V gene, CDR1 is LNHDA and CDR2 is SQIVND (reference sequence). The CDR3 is CASSDSGRGLETQYF. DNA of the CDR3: TGTGCCAGTAGTGATAGCGGGAGAGGGCTGGAGACCCAGTACTTC.

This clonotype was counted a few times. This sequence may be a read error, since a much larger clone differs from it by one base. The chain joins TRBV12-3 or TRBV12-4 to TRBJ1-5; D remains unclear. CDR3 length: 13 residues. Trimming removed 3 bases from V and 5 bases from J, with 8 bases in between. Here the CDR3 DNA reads TGTGCCAGCAGTTTTGGACGCGATCAGCCCCAGCATTTT. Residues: CASSFGRDQPQHF.

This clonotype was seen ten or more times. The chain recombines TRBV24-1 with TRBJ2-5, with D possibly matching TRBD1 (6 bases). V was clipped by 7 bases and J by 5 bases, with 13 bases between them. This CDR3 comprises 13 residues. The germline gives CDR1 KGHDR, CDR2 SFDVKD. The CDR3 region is CATSRGPWETQYF. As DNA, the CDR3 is TGTGCCACCAGCAGGGGCCCATGGGAGACCCAGTACTTC.

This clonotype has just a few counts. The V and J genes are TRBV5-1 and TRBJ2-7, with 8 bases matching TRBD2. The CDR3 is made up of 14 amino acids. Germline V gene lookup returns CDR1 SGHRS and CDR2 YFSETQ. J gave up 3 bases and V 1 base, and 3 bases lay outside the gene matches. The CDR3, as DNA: TGCGCCAGCAGCTTGTTGCGGGGGGACTACGAGCAGTACTTC. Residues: CASSLLRGDYEQYF.

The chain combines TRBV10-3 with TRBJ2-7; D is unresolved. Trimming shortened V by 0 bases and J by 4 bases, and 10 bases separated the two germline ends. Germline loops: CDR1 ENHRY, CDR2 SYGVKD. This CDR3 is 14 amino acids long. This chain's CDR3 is CAISESFGVYEQYF. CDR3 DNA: TGTGCCATCAGTGAGTCTTTTGGTGTGTACGAGCAGTACTTC.

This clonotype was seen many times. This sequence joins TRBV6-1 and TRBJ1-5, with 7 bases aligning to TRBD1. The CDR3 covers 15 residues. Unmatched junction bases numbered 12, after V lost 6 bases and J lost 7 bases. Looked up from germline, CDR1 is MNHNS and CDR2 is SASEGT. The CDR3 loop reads CASRTTGDSGQPQHF. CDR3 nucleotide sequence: TGTGCCAGCAGAACCACAGGGGACTCAGGCCAGCCCCAGCATTTT.

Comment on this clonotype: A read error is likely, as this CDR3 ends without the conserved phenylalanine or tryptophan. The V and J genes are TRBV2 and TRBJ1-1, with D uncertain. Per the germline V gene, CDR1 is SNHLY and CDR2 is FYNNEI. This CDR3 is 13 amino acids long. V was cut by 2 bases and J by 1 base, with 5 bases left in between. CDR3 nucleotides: TGTGCCAGCAGTGAAAGGAGGAACACTGAAGCTTTCCTT. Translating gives CASSERRNTEAFL.

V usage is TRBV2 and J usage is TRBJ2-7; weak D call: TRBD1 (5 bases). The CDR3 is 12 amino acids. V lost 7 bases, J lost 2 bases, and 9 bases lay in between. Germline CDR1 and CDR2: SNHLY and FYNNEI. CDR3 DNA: TGTGCCAGCATCCAGGGAACCTACGAGCAGTACTTC. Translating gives CASIQGTYEQYF.

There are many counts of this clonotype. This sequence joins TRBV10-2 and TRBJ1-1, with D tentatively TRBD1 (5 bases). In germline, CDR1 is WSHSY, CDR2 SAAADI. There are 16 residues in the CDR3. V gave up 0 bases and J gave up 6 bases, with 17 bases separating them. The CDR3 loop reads CASSESDRELGAEAFF. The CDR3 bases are TGCGCCAGCAGTGAGTCCGACCGGGAGTTGGGGGCTGAAGCTTTCTTT.

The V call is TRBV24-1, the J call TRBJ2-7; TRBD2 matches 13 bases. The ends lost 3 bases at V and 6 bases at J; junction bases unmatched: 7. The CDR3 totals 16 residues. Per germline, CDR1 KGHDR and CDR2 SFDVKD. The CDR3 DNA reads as TGTGCCACCAGTGATCGGACTAGCGGGAGCGTGGGCGAGCAGTACTTC. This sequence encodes CATSDRTSGSVGEQYF.

CDR3 nucleotides: TGTGCCAGCAGTGAGATACTAGCGGGACAAGAGACCCAGTACTTC. Protein: CASSEILAGQETQYF. The genes are TRBV2 and TRBJ2-5, with 10 positions matching TRBD2. V gave up 3 bases and J gave up 2 bases; unmatched junction bases: 3. CDR3 length: 15 residues. In germline, CDR1 is SNHLY, CDR2 FYNNEI.

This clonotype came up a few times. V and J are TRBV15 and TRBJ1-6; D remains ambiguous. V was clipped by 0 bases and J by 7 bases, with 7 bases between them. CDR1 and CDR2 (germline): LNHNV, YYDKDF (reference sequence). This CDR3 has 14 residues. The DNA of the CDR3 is TGTGCCACCAGCAGAGATCTAAGAAATTCACCCCTCCACTTT. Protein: CATSRDLRNSPLHF. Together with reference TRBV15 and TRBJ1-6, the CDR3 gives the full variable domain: DAMVIQNPRYQVTQFGKPVTLSCSQTLNHNVMYWYQQKSSQAPKLLFHYYDKDFNNEADTPDNFQSRRPNTSFCFLDIRSPGLGDTAMYLCATSRDLRNSPLHFGNGTRLTVT.

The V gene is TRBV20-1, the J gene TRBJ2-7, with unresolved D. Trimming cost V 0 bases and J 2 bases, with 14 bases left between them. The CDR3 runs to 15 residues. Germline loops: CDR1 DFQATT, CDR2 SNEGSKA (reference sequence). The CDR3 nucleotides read TGCAGTGCTAGAGATCCTTCACGAGCCACCTACGAGCAGTACTTC. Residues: CSARDPSRATYEQYF.

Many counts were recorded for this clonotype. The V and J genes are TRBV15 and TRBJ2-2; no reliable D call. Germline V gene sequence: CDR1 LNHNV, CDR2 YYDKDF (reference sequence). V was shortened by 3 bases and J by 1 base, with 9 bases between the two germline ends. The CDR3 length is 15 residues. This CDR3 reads CATSSNTGNTGELFF. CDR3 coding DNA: TGTGCCACCAGCAGCAACACGGGGAACACCGGGGAGCTGTTTTTT.

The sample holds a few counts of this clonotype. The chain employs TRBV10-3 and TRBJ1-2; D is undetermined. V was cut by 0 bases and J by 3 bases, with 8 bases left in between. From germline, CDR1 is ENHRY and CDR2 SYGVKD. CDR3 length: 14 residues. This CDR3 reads CAISESSEHYGYTF. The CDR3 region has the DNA TGTGCCATCAGTGAGTCGAGCGAACACTATGGCTACACCTTC.

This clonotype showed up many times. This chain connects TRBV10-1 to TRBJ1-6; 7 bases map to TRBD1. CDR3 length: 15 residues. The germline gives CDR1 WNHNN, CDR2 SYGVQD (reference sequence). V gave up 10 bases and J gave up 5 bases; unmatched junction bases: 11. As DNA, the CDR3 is TGCGCCACCAGGGGGGGGGCTAGAGATAATTCACCCCTCCACTTT. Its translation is CATRGGARDNSPLHF.

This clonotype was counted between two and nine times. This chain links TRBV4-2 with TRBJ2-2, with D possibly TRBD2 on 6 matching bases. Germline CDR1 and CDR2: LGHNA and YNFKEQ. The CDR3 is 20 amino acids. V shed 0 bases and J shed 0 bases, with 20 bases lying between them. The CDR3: CASSQEGVSGYLSNTGELFF. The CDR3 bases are TGTGCCAGCAGCCAAGAGGGGGTTAGCGGATATCTCTCGAACACCGGGGAGCTGTTTTTT.

The CDR3, as DNA: TGTGCCATGGGCCGGACAGGGGAACAGACCCAGTACTTC. This sequence encodes CAMGRTGEQTQYF. The chain is built from TRBV2 and TRBJ2-5, with 9 bases matching TRBD1. Germline loops: CDR1 SNHLY, CDR2 FYNNEI. J gave up 6 bases and V 10 bases, and 9 bases lay outside the gene matches. The CDR3 totals 13 residues.

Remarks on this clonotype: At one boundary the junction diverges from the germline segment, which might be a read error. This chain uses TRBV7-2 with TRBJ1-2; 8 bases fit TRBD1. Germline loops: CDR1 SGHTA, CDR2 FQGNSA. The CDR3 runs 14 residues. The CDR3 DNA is TGTGCTAGCAGCTTAGGGTACGGGACAGGTGGCTTCACCTTC. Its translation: CASSLGYGTGGFTF. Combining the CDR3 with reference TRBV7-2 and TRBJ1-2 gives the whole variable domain GAGVSQSPSNKVTEKGKDVELRCDPISGHTALYWYRQSLGQGLEFLIYFQGNSAPDKSGLPSDRFSAERTGGSVSTLTIQRTQQEDSAVYLCASSLGYGTGGFTFGSGTRLTVV.

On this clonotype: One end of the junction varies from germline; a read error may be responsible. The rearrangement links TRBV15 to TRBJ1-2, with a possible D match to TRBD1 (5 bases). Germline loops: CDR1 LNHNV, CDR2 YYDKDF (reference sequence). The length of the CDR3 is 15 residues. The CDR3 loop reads CATSRDIGERYGCTF. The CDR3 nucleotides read TGTGCCACCAGCAGAGATATAGGGGAGAGGTATGGCTGCACCTTC.

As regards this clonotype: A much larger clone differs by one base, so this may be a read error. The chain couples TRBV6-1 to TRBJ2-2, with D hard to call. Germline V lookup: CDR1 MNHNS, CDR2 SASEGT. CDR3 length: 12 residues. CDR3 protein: CASRLNAGELFF. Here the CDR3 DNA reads TGTGCCAGCAGACTGAACGCCGGGGAGCTGTTTTTT.

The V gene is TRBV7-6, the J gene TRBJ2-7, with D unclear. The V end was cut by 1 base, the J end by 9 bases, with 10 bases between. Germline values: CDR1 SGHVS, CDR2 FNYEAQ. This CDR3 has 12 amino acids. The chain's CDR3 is CASSLDGVSQYF. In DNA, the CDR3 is TGTGCCAGCAGCTTAGATGGAGTTTCGCAGTACTTC.

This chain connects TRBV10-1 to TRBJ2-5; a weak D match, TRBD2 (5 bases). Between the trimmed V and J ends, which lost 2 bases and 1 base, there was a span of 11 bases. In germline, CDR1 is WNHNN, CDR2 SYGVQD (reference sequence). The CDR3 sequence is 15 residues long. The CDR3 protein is CASSESGRSQETQYF. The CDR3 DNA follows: TGCGCCAGCAGTGAGAGCGGCAGATCCCAAGAGACCCAGTACTTC.

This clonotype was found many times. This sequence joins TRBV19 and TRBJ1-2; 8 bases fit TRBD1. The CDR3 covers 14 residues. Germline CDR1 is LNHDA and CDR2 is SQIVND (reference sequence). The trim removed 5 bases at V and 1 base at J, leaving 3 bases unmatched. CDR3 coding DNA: TGTGCCAGTAGTCAGGGGGCGGTTAACTATGGCTACACCTTC. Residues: CASSQGAVNYGYTF. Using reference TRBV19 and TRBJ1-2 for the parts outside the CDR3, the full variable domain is DGGITQSPKYLFRKEGQNVTLSCEQNLNHDAMYWYRQDPGQGLRLIYYSQIVNDFQKGDIAEGYSVSREKKESFPLTVTSAQKNPTAFYLCASSQGAVNYGYTFGSGTRLTVV.